This TCR beta chain was identified during a study of blood T cells in healthy people across ages. The germline CDR1 and CDR2 sequences are SQVTM and ANQGSEA. V shed 0 bases and J shed 0 bases, with 18 bases lying between them. This CDR3 spans 17 amino acids. This clonotype came up a few times. For the second PCR, which ran for about 7 to 11 cycles, a sample-barcoded 5' primer and a J-beta primer mix were used. One entry per CDR3 protein, called by TCRdb with MiXCR from the 5' RACE reads. The sample includes 1.5 million to 2 million distinct CDR3 sequences, roughly 28% of them seen just once. The rearrangement joins TRBV29-1 to TRBJ2-7, with no clear D. The specimen was blood. This sequence was found in a woman aged 25 to 45 in good health. CDR3 nucleotides: TGCAGCGTTGAAGACCCGGGTGGCCCCGGTGACTCCTACGAGCAGTACTTC. It specifies CSVEDPGGPGDSYEQYF.